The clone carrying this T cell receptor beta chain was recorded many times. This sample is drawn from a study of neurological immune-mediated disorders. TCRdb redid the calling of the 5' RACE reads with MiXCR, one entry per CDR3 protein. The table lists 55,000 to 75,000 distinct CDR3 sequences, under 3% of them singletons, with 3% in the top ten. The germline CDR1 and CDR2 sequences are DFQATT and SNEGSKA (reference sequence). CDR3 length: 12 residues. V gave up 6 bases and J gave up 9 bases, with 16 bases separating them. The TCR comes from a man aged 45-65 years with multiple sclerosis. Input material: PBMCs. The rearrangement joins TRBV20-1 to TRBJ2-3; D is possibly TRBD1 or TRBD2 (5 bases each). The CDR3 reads CSAEGRRDTQYF. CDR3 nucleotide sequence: TGCAGTGCCGAAGGTAGACGGGACACGCAGTATTTT.